The entry below gives a single T cell receptor beta chain sequence along with its context. Its antigen is unknown. Mouse gene names apply. The read terminates 1 residue ahead of where the CDR3 ends, so the germline J gene completes it. The CDR3 has 14 residues. Trimming took off 6 bases at V and 1 base at J, with 9 bases between the two ends. Germline V gene lookup returns CDR1 KGHPV and CDR2 FQNQEV (reference sequence). The data are from a study of tissue T cells after allogeneic stem cell transplantation. Overall study findings and caveats: Alloreactivity or antigen specificity of tissue TCRs was not determined; some clones might be host cells. Shared clones across patients were few; motif clustering revealed tissue-specific shared signatures.

Clones were sequenced by immunoSEQ multiplex PCR, and TCRdb holds only the in-frame ones, with some missing. Among about 2,800 clones listed, just under 45% were seen once. As for time point: mouse harvest day 14 after allogeneic transplant. Each mouse received 10^7 T-cell-depleted marrow cells plus 10^6 splenic CD5+ T cells by tail vein. B6 (H2b) cells into BALB/c (H2d) mice; tissues taken at day 7 or 14. The material sequenced was gut tissue. The chain couples TRBV26 to TRBJ2-2; weak D call: TRBD1 (6 bases). The clonotype comes from a female BALB/c mouse given C57BL/6 T cells with graft-versus-host disease after an allogeneic hematopoietic cell transplant. The CDR3 sequence is CASSRTENTGQLYF. Partial CDR3 DNA: TGTGCCAGCAGCCGGACAGAAAACACCGGGCAGCTCTAC.